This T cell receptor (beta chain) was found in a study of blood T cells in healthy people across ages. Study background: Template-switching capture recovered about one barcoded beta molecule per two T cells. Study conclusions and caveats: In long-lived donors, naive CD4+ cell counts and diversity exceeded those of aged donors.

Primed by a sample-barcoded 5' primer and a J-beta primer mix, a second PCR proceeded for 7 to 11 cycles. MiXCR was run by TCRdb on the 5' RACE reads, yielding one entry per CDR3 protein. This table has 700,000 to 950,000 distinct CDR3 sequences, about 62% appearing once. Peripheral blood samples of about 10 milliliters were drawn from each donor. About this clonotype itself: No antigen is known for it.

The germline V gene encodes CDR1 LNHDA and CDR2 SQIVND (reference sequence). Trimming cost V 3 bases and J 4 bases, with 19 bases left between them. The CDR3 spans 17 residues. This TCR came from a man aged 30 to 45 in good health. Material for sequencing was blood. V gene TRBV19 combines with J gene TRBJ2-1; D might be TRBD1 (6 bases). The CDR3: CASSIGGNRVLYNEQFF. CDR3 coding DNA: TGTGCCAGTAGTATTGGCGGAAACAGGGTCCTTTACAATGAGCAGTTCTTC.